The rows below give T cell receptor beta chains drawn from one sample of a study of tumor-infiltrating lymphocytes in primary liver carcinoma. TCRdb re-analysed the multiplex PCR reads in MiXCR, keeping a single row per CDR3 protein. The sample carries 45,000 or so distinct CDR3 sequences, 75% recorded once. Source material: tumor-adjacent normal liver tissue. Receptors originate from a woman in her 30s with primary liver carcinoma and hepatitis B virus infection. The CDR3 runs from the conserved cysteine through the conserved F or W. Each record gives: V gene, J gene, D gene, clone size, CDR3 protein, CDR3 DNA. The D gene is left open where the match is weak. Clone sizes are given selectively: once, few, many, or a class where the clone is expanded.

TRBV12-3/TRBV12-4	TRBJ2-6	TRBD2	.	CASCLAGLAGSGANVLTF	TGTGCCAGCTGTTTAGCGGGACTAGCGGGATCTGGGGCTAACGTCCTGACTTTC
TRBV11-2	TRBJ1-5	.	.	CVSSLDGTGFQPQHF	TGTGTCAGCAGCCTAGACGGAACAGGTTTTCAGCCCCAGCATTTT
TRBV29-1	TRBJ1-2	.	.	CSVVRIVNLGGYTF	TGCAGCGTTGTTAGGATAGTGAACTTGGGCGGCTACACCTTC
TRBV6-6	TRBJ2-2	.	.	CARSYSSDYTGELFF	TGCGCCAGAAGTTACTCTAGCGACTACACCGGGGAGCTGTTTTTT
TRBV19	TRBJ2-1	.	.	CASSTGDYNEQFF	TGTGCCAGTAGTACGGGAGACTACAATGAGCAGTTCTTC
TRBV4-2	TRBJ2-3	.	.	CVSSQETGRFTSERAGGTDTQYF	TGTGTCAGCAGCCAGGAGACAGGGAGGTTCACTAGCGAGAGGGCCGGGGGCACAGATACGCAGTATTTT
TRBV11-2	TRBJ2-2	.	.	CASSPDPQLNTRDLFF	TGTGCCAGTAGCCCCGATCCCCAATTGAACACCAGGGACCTGTTTTTT
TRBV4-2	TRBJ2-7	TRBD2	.	CASSQAAGRESYEQYF	TGTGCCAGCAGCCAAGCCGCCGGGCGGGAGTCATACGAGCAGTATTTC
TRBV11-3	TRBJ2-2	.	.	CASSLAGPQPGLITGELFF	TGTGCCAGCAGCTTAGCGGGACCCCAACCCGGATTAATCACGGGGGAGCTGTTTTTT
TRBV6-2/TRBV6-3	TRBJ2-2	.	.	CASSYPPGERGTWELFF	TGTGCCAGTAGTTACCCCCCCGGGGAGAGAGGTACCTGGGAGCTGTTTTTT
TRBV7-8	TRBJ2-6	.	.	CASSFPGLAWANVLTF	TGTGCCAGCAGCTTCCCGGGTTTGGCTTGGGCCAACGTACTGACTTTC
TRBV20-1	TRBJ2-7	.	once	CSATGPGKIYEQYF	TGCAGTGCTACGGGCCCTGGGAAGATCTACGAGCAGTACTTC
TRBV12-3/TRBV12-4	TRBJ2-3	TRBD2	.	CASNPRTTSPSTDTQYF	TGTGCCAGCAATCCCCGTACGACTAGCCCTAGCACAGATACGCAGTATTTT
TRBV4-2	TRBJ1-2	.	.	CASSQDSGCGRDYTF	TGTGCCAGCAGCCAAGATTCGGGGTGCGGGCGTGACTACACCTTC
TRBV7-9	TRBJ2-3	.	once	CASTLTGSGPAQDAQYF	TGTGCCAGCACTCTAACTGGAAGCGGGCCCGCCCAGGATGCGCAGTATTTT
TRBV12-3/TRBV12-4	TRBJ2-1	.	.	CAGRRAESYNERFF	TGTGCCGGCAGGCGGGCCGAAAGCTACAATGAGCGGTTCTTC
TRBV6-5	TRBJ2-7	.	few	CASSYGHSYEQYF	TGTGCCAGCAGTTACGGCCACTCCTACGAGCAGTACTTC
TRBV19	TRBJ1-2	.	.	CASSIVCGRCPHGYTF	TGTGCCAGTAGTATAGTTTGCGGACGTTGCCCCCATGGCTACACCTTC
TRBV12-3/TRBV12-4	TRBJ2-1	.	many	CASSLDRYNEQFF	TGTGCCAGCAGTTTAGACAGATACAATGAGCAGTTCTTC
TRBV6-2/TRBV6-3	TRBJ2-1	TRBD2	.	CTSSYSMSLAGVVYSSYNEQFF	TGTACCAGCAGTTACTCGATGAGTCTAGCGGGAGTGGTGTATAGCTCCTACAATGAGCAGTTCTTC
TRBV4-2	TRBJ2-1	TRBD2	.	CASGQEGPWGRANDQFF	TGTGCCAGCGGCCAAGAGGGACCTTGGGGGAGGGCCAATGATCAGTTCTTC
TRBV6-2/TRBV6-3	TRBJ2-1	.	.	CAGSLAGQFYNEQSF	TGTGCCGGCAGCCTAGCTGGACAGTTCTACAATGAGCAGTCCTTC
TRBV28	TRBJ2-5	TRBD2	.	CVNRLAGKETQYF	TGTGTCAACAGGCTAGCGGGGAAAGAGACCCAGTACTTC
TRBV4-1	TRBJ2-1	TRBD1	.	CASSQDPGQGENELFF	TGCGCCAGCAGCCAAGATCCGGGGCAGGGGGAGAATGAGCTGTTCTTC
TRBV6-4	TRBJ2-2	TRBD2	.	CASSDSSGNIGELFF	TGTGCCAGTAGTGACTCTAGCGGGAACATCGGGGAGCTGTTTTTT
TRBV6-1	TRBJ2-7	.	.	CASSVSQDSYEQYF	TGTGCTAGCAGTGTAAGTCAGGACTCCTACGAGCAGTACTTC
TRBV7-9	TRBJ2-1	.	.	CASNSKGTSRNPEQFF	TGTGCCAGCAACTCCAAGGGTACTAGCAGAAACCCTGAGCAGTTCTTC
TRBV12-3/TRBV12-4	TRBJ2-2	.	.	CAGSPRLGAGELFF	TGTGCCGGCAGTCCGAGACTAGGGGCCGGGGAGCTGTTTTTT
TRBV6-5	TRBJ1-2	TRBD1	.	CASSYNRQGSCYTF	TGTGCCAGCAGTTATAACAGACAGGGCAGTTGCTACACCTTC
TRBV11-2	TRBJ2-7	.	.	CPSSPASGQYF	TGTCCCAGCAGTCCAGCCAGTGGGCAGTACTTT
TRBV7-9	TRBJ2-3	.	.	CASCLGNTGSSTDTQYF	TGTGCCAGCTGCTTAGGAAACACAGGGTCAAGTACAGATACGCAGTATTTT
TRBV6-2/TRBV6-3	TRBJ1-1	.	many	CASSYPEAGRTEAFF	TGTGCCAGCAGTTACCCCGAGGCAGGTCGGACTGAAGCTTTCTTT
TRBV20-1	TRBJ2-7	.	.	CSARTGDFDSYEQYF	TGCAGTGCTAGAACGGGGGACTTTGATTCCTACGAGCAGTACTTC
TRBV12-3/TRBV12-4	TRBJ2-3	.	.	CAIMTTTDTQYF	TGTGCCATCATGACGACCACAGATACGCAGTATTTT
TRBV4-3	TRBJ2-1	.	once	CASSQDVGNSCNEQFF	TGCGCCAGCAGCCAAGATGTGGGAAACTCCTGCAATGAGCAGTTCTTC
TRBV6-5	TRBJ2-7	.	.	CASSLAGGGCSYEQYF	TGTGCCAGCAGTTTGGCCGGGGGTGGATGTTCCTACGAGCAGTACTTC
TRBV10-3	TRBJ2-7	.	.	CAISGDRMEQYF	TGTGCCATCAGTGGGGACCGTATGGAGCAGTACTTC
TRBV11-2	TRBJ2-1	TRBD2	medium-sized	CASSLGEGLAGGSEQFF	TGTGCCAGCAGCTTAGGCGAAGGGCTAGCGGGAGGGAGTGAGCAGTTCTTC
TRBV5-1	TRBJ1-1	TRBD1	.	CASSCGQAGSEAFF	TGCGCCAGCAGCTGCGGACAGGCCGGTAGTGAAGCTTTCTTT
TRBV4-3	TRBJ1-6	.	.	CISSQESSYNSPLHF	TGCATCAGCAGCCAGGAGAGCTCCTATAATTCACCCCTCCACTTT
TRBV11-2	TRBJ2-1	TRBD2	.	CVSLGGTWNEQFF	TGTGTCAGCCTCGGGGGGACGTGGAATGAGCAGTTCTTC
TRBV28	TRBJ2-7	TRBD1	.	CDSRGLGTGLTARSYEQYF	TGTGACAGCAGGGGGCTGGGGACAGGGCTTACGGCGCGTTCCTACGAGCAGTACTTC
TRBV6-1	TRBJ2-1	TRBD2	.	CASSDPAGGEGHEQIF	TGTGCCAGCAGTGACCCAGCGGGAGGAGAGGGACATGAGCAGATCTTC
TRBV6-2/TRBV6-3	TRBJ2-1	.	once	CASSYGASYNEQFF	TGTGCCAGCAGTTACGGGGCCTCCTACAATGAGCAGTTCTTC
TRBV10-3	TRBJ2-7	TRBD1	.	CANGTEDFHEQYF	TGTGCTAACGGGACAGAGGACTTCCACGAGCAGTACTTC
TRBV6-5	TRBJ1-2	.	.	CARTAVSHQEGHRGYTF	TGTGCCAGGACCGCAGTTAGTCATCAGGAGGGCCACAGGGGCTACACCTTC
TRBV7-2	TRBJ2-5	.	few	CASSLDRLLPETQYF	TGTGCCAGCAGCCTCGACAGGCTTCTCCCAGAGACCCAGTACTTC
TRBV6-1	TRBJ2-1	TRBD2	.	CTNSGDYPRDEQFF	TGTACCAACAGTGGGGACTACCCTAGGGATGAGCAGTTCTTC
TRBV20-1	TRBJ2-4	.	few	CSPRDRGLAKNIQYF	TGCAGTCCTAGAGATCGGGGACTAGCCAAAAACATTCAGTACTTC
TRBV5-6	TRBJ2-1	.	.	CASSLGLSYNEQFF	TGTGCCAGCAGCTTGGGTCTGTCATACAATGAGCAGTTCTTC
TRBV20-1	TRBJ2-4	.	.	CSAPDFLAKNIQYF	TGCAGTGCCCCTGACTTCCTAGCCAAAAACATTCAGTACTTC
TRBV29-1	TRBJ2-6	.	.	CSASTQGTGAYTLTF	TGCAGCGCGAGCACGCAGGGCACTGGGGCCTACACCCTGACTTTC
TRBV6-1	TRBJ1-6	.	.	CANTVMDGNSPLHF	TGTGCCAACACCGTCATGGACGGAAATTCACCCCTCCACTTC
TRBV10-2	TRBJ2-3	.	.	CASSRPPGLAGDRADTQYF	TGCGCCAGCAGTCGTCCGCCAGGGCTTGCGGGAGACAGGGCAGATACGCAGTATTTT
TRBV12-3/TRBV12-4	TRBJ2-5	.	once	CASSTYLGREGTHYF	TGTGCCAGCAGCACCTACCTCGGGAGAGAAGGGACCCACTACTTC
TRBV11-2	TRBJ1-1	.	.	CANSYRDRLTEAFF	TGTGCCAACAGCTACCGGGATAGACTCACTGAAGCTTTCTTT
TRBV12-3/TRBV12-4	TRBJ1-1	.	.	CASSLPGLETDAFF	TGTGCCAGCAGTTTACCGGGGCTGGAGACTGATGCTTTCTTT